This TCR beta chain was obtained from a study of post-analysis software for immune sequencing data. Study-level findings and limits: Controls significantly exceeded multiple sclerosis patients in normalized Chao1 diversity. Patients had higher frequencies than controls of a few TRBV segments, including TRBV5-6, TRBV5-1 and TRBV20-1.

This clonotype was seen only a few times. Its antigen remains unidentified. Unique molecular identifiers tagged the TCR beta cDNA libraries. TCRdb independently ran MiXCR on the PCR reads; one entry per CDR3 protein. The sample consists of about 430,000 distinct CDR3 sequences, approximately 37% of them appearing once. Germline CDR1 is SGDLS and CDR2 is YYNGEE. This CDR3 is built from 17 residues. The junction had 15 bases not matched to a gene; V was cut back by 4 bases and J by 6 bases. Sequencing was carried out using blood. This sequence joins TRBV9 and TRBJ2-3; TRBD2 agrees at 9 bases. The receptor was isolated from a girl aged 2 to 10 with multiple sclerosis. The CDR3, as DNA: TGTGCCAGCAGCCTCCCCCAGCTAGCGGGACGGATGGATACGCAGTATTTT. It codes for CASSLPQLAGRMDTQYF.